The 19 T cell receptor beta chains below were found in one sample sequenced in a study of regulatory T cells in long-lasting Graves disease. Library construction for TCR beta used iRepertoire HTBI primers and Arm-PCR of CDR3 regions. In TCRdb, the multiplex PCR reads were re-called with MiXCR into one record per CDR3 protein. The sample shows 520,000 or so distinct CDR3 sequences, around 11% of them seen only once. Time point given: newly diagnosed GD, antithyroid drugs for less than 3 months. The TCR library was made from RNA that had been extracted from PBMCs in TRIzol. These same records also appear under a second study, on T cells in Graves' hyperthyroidism and ophthalmopathy.

This specimen was peripheral blood mononuclear cells (PBMCs), taken at new diagnosis, from a patient treated with antithyroid drugs. These TCRs come from a woman in her twenties or thirties with Graves disease.

This clonotype has a count of ten or more. V usage is TRBV19 and J usage is TRBJ2-7, with TRBD1 matching over 7 bases. The J segment lost 2 bases and the V segment lost 5 bases, leaving 6 bases of the junction unmatched. This CDR3 spans 14 amino acids. Per the germline V gene, CDR1 is LNHDA and CDR2 is SQIVND (reference sequence). The CDR3 DNA reads TGTGCCAGTAGTGCCAGGGGACAGACCTACGAGCAGTACTTC. It specifies CASSARGQTYEQYF.

There are many counts of this clonotype. The V call is TRBV4-2, the J call TRBJ1-4; D is possibly TRBD1 (5 bases). Germline loops: CDR1 LGHNA, CDR2 YNFKEQ. The CDR3 consists of 16 residues. V lost 1 base, J lost 0 bases, and 9 bases lay in between. For the CDR3, the DNA is TGTGCCAGCAGCCAAGCCCGAGGGGCAACTAATGAAAAACTGTTTTTT. This translates into CASSQARGATNEKLFF.

The chain employs TRBV19 and TRBJ2-3, with unresolved D. This CDR3 is built from 15 residues. Trimming left V 7 bases short and J 5 bases short, with 19 bases between. Germline loops: CDR1 LNHDA, CDR2 SQIVND (reference sequence). Here the CDR3 reads CASTTDPRRRDTQYF. The DNA of the CDR3 is TGTGCCAGTACCACGGACCCTCGAAGGCGAGATACGCAGTATTTT.

The chain has TRBV28 and TRBJ2-1, with D possibly TRBD2 on 6 matching bases. The length of the CDR3 is 19 residues. Deletions cut 3 bases from V and 0 bases from J, with 21 bases between. The germline V gene encodes CDR1 MDHEN and CDR2 SYDVKM. The CDR3 DNA follows: TGTGCCAGCAGTTTCTTCGGGGCTAGCGCGCAGAGCTCCTACAATGAGCAGTTCTTC. Amino acid sequence: CASSFFGASAQSSYNEQFF.

This clonotype occurred a few times. The gene calls are TRBV19 and TRBJ2-1, with 9 nucleotides matching TRBD2. The germline CDR1 and CDR2 sequences are LNHDA and SQIVND (reference sequence). CDR3 size: 17 residues. V was pared by 3 bases and J by 5 bases, with 11 bases of the junction left unmatched. Here the CDR3 reads CASSIGGRGGLDNEQFF. The CDR3 region has the DNA TGTGCCAGTAGTATTGGCGGGAGGGGGGGTCTGGACAATGAGCAGTTCTTC.

The table lists this clonotype with many counts. The chain uses TRBV14 and TRBJ2-7, with 8 bases fitting TRBD1. The junction had 11 bases not matched to a gene; V was cut back by 2 bases and J by 2 bases. Germline CDR1 and CDR2: SGHDN and FVKESK. CDR3 length: 17 amino acids. The CDR3 nucleotides are TGTGCCAGCAGCCAAAGGCACAGGGGGAAGGCGACCTACGAGCAGTACTTC. It codes for CASSQRHRGKATYEQYF.

In its sample, this clonotype was seen a few times. V and J are TRBV18 and TRBJ1-5; D remains ambiguous. CDR3 length: 14 amino acids. Germline values: CDR1 KGHSH, CDR2 LQKENI. Trimming removed 6 bases from V and 7 bases from J, with 16 bases in between. The CDR3 bases are TGTGCCAGCTCCCCAGTGGGGTTGAGGCAGCCCCAGCATTTT. It specifies CASSPVGLRQPQHF.

The V call is TRBV6-2 or TRBV6-3, the J call TRBJ2-3; 9 nucleotides match TRBD2. With 2 bases clipped from V and 3 bases from J, the junction kept 9 bases outside the gene matches. Germline V gene sequence: CDR1 MNHEY, CDR2 SVGEGT. CDR3 length: 17 residues. This chain's CDR3 is CASSYPTAGGSTDTQYF. The DNA of the CDR3 is TGTGCCAGCAGTTACCCGACTGCGGGAGGGTCGACAGATACGCAGTATTTT.

Many counts were recorded for this clonotype. CDR3 nucleotide sequence: TGTGCCAGCAGTTACGGCCGTTCTAGCGGGGACGAAAAACTGTTTTTT. Protein sequence: CASSYGRSSGDEKLFF. The chain has TRBV6-5 and TRBJ1-4; TRBD1 is a possible D gene (5 bases). Trimming left V 2 bases short and J 8 bases short, with 18 bases between. Germline CDR1 MNHEY, CDR2 SVGAGI. The CDR3 contains 16 residues.

The sample holds many counts of this clonotype. CDR3 loop: CASSFSGFATQYF. DNA for the CDR3: TGTGCCAGCAGTTTTTCAGGCTTCGCGACCCAGTACTTC. J is TRBJ2-5 and V is TRBV27; D is ambiguous. The V end was cut by 3 bases, the J end by 7 bases, with 12 bases between. In germline, CDR1 is MNHEY, CDR2 SMNVEV (reference sequence). CDR3 length: 13 amino acids.

This clonotype was seen many times. The V and J genes are TRBV15 and TRBJ2-1, with D perhaps matching TRBD2 (6 bases). This CDR3 spans 22 amino acids. V gave up 0 bases and J gave up 1 base, with 28 bases separating them. Germline-derived CDR1 and CDR2 are LNHNV and YYDKDF (reference sequence). CDR3 residues: CATSRDDRAVKVSGSSYNEQFF. DNA for the CDR3: TGTGCCACCAGCAGAGATGACCGGGCGGTTAAGGTGTCCGGGAGTTCCTACAATGAGCAGTTCTTC. Variable domain in full (rest from reference TRBV15 and TRBJ2-1): DAMVIQNPRYQVTQFGKPVTLSCSQTLNHNVMYWYQQKSSQAPKLLFHYYDKDFNNEADTPDNFQSRRPNTSFCFLDIRSPGLGDTAMYLCATSRDDRAVKVSGSSYNEQFFGPGTRLTVL.

This clonotype was counted at least ten times. The CDR3 region has the DNA TGTGCCAGCTCACCACGTTCTTTGCCCTACGAGCAGTACTTC. Its protein product is CASSPRSLPYEQYF. This chain joins TRBV18 and TRBJ2-7; no reliable D call. Germline V lookup: CDR1 KGHSH, CDR2 LQKENI. The CDR3 contains 14 residues. Trimming removed 1 base from V and 2 bases from J, with 9 bases in between. The complete variable domain, with remaining parts taken from reference TRBV18 and TRBJ2-7, reads NAGVMQNPRHLVRRRGQEARLRCSPMKGHSHVYWYRQLPEEGLKFMVYLQKENIIDESGMPKERFSAEFPKEGPSILRIQQVVRGDSAAYFCASSPRSLPYEQYFGPGTRLTVT.

This clonotype was recorded a few times. The chain couples TRBV28 to TRBJ1-5; no reliable D call. Germline V CDR1 and CDR2: MDHEN, SYDVKM. The CDR3 totals 15 residues. Deletions cut 7 bases from V and 0 bases from J, with 13 bases between. The CDR3: CASITALYSNQPQHF. In nucleotides, the CDR3 is TGTGCCAGCATTACAGCTCTTTATAGCAATCAGCCCCAGCATTTT.

This clonotype was seen many times. The chain employs TRBV7-9 and TRBJ2-3, with 13 bases that match TRBD2. The CDR3 is 17 residues long. Per germline, CDR1 SEHNR and CDR2 FQNEAQ (reference sequence). J was trimmed by 1 base and V by 7 bases; bases with no gene match: 8. CDR3 loop: CASTPRTSGSGTDTQYF. The CDR3 nucleotides are TGTGCCAGCACCCCAAGGACTAGCGGGAGTGGCACAGATACGCAGTATTTT.

The chain carries TRBV6-9 and TRBJ2-7; TRBD2 matches 8 bases. Germline CDR1 MNHGY, CDR2 SVAAGI. J gave up 3 bases and V 3 bases, and 16 bases lay outside the gene matches. The CDR3 runs to 18 residues. CDR3 nucleotide sequence: TGTGCCAGCAGTTACCAGCGGGAGCCCCCCTCAGACGTCTACGAGCAGTACTTC. Protein sequence: CASSYQREPPSDVYEQYF.

This clonotype was observed many times. This rearrangement joins TRBV29-1 to TRBJ2-7; D is tentatively TRBD1 or TRBD2 (6 bases each). The CDR3 totals 13 residues. CDR1 SQVTM and CDR2 ANQGSEA come from the germline V gene. The V gene lost 4 bases and the J gene lost 3 bases, with 13 bases spanning the gap. The CDR3 DNA reads as TGCAGCGTTGGTTCCAGGGGACTCTACGAGCAGTACTTC. It codes for CSVGSRGLYEQYF.

This clonotype was detected ten times or more. V and J are TRBV12-3 or TRBV12-4 and TRBJ2-7; 10 nucleotides agree with TRBD2. CDR3 length: 14 residues. Trimming removed 5 bases from V and 6 bases from J; junction bases left unmatched: 7. CDR3 region: CASSPSGRAIEQYF. The CDR3 coding sequence is TGTGCCAGCAGTCCGAGCGGGAGGGCCATCGAGCAGTACTTC.

V is TRBV12-3 or TRBV12-4 and J is TRBJ2-7; no clear D. The CDR3 extends over 14 amino acids. V was shortened by 4 bases and J by 2 bases, with 12 bases between the two germline ends. The CDR3 coding sequence is TGTGCCAGCAGTTGGGCAGGAGAAACCTACGAGCAGTACTTC. Translated, it gives CASSWAGETYEQYF.

This clonotype was observed many times. The chain recombines TRBV7-2 with TRBJ2-3; the D is unclear. Trimming took off 1 base at V and 5 bases at J, with 7 bases between the two ends. Germline-derived CDR1 and CDR2 are SGHTA and FQGNSA. The CDR3 runs 13 residues. CDR3 residues: CASSLGVQDTQYF. CDR3 DNA sequence: TGTGCCAGCAGCTTAGGAGTTCAAGATACGCAGTATTTT.